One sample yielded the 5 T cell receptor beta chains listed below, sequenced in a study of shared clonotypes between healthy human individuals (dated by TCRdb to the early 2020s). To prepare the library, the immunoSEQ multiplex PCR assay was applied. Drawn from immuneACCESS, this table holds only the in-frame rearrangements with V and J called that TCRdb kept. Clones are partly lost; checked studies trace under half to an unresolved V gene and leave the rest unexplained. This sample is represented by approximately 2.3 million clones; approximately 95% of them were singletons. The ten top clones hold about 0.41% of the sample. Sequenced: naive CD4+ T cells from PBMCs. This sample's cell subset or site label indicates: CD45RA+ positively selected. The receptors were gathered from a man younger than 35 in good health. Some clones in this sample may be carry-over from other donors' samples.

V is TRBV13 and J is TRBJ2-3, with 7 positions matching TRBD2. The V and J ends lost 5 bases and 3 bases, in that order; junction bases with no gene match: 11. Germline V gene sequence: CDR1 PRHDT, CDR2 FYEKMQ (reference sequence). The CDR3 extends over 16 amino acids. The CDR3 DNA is TGTGCCAGCAGCCCTCGGGGGGTCCCGGGGACAGATACGCAGTATTTT. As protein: CASSPRGVPGTDTQYF.

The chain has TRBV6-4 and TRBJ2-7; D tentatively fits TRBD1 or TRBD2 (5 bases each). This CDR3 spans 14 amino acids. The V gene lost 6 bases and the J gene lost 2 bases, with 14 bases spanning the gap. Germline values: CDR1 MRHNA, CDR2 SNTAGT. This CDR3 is CASSAGTYPYEQYF. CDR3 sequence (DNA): TGTGCCAGCAGCGCTGGGACGTACCCCTACGAGCAGTACTTC.

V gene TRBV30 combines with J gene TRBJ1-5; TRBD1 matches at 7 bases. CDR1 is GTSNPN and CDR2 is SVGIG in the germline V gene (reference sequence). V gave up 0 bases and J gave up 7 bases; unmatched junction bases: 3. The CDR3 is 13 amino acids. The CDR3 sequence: CAWSVQGYQPQHF. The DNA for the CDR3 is TGTGCCTGGAGTGTACAGGGGTACCAGCCCCAGCATTTT.

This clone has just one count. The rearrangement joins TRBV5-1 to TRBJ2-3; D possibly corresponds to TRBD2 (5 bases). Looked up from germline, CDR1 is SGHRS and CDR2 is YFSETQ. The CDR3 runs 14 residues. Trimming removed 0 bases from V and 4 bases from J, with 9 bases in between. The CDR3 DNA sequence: TGCGCCAGCAGCTTGGAGGCGGAGGCAGATACGCAGTATTTT. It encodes CASSLEAEADTQYF. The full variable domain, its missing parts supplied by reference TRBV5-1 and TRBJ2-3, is KAGVTQTPRYLIKTRGQQVTLSCSPISGHRSVSWYQQTPGQGLQFLFEYFSETQRNKGNFPGRFSGRQFSNSRSEMNVSTLELGDSALYLCASSLEAEADTQYFGPGTRLTVL.

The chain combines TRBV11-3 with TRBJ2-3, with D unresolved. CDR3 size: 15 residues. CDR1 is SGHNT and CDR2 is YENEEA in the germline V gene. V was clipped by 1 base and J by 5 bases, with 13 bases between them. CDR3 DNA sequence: TGTGCCAGCAGCTTAGGATGGACGGCCGAAGATACGCAGTATTTT. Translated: CASSLGWTAEDTQYF. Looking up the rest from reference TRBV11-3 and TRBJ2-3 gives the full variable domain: EAGVVQSPRYKIIEKKQPVAFWCNPISGHNTLYWYLQNLGQGPELLIRYENEEAVDDSQLPKDRFSAERLKGVDSTLKIQPAELGDSAVYLCASSLGWTAEDTQYFGPGTRLTVL.